The 24 T cell receptor beta chains reported below all come from one sample, sequenced in a study of regulatory T cells in long-lasting Graves disease (dated by TCRdb to 2020 to 2023). This sample's time point label indicates: newly diagnosed GD, antithyroid drugs for less than 3 months. RNA was extracted from PBMCs in TRIzol for both TCR sequencing and RNA sequencing. The library relied on multiplex PCR. Sequencing instrument: Illumina HiSeq 4000. CDR3 regions were amplified by Arm-PCR with iRepertoire HTBI primers to construct TCR beta libraries. TCRdb reprocessed the public reads (quality trimming at Q25 with fastp, clone calling with MiXCR) and kept in-frame beta chains. Duplicate CDR3 protein sequences are folded into a single record with the most common DNA and genes. The sample table lists about 470,000 distinct CDR3 sequences, roughly 17% of them with a count of one. 12% of the sample is in the top ten clones.

The same specimen was also included in a second study, on T cells in Graves' hyperthyroidism and ophthalmopathy.

The input for sequencing was peripheral blood mononuclear cells (PBMCs), taken at new diagnosis, from a patient treated with antithyroid drugs. The receptors originated from a middle-aged man with Graves disease. Donor details come from another sample of the same person, matched by shared clones.

This clonotype was counted at least ten times. The chain is built from TRBV28 and TRBJ2-3, with a possible D match to TRBD2 (5 bases). V lost 6 bases and J lost 7, with 14 bases in between. The CDR3 is 13 residues long. Per germline, CDR1 MDHEN and CDR2 SYDVKM. As DNA, the CDR3 is TGTGCCAGCAGACACAGCGGAGTAAATACGCAGTATTTT. Residues: CASRHSGVNTQYF.

There are many counts of this clonotype. V gene TRBV30 combines with J gene TRBJ2-3, with TRBD2 matching over 7 bases. CDR1 and CDR2 from the germline V gene are GTSNPN and SVGIG (reference sequence). V shed 0 bases and J 0 bases; nucleotides not matched to a gene: 3. This CDR3 has 15 residues. CDR3 sequence reads: CAWSVRAGSTDTQYF. CDR3 nucleotide sequence: TGTGCCTGGAGTGTAAGAGCGGGAAGCACAGATACGCAGTATTTT. Together with reference TRBV30 and TRBJ2-3, the CDR3 gives the full variable domain: SQTIHQWPATLVQPVGSPLSLECTVEGTSNPNLYWYRQAAGRGLQLLFYSVGIGQISSEVPQNLSASRPQDRQFILSSKKLLLSDSGFYLCAWSVRAGSTDTQYFGPGTRLTVL.

This clonotype came up many times. V and J are TRBV20-1 and TRBJ2-5; D remains ambiguous. Trimming took 1 base from V and 2 from J, leaving 8 bases between them. The CDR3 length is 13 residues. CDR1 is DFQATT, CDR2 SNEGSKA, per germline (reference sequence). CDR3 protein: CSARGRLQETQYF. CDR3 nucleotide sequence: TGCAGTGCTAGAGGACGGCTTCAAGAGACCCAGTACTTC.

In this sample, this clonotype turned up many times. The V gene is TRBV6-5, the J gene TRBJ2-3; D gene unclear. The CDR3 is made up of 15 amino acids. CDR1 is MNHEY and CDR2 is SVGAGI in the germline V gene. V lost 2 bases and J lost 0, with 9 bases in between. In DNA, the CDR3 is TGTGCCAGCAGTTACCAGCCTACTAGCACAGATACGCAGTATTTT. This encodes CASSYQPTSTDTQYF.

This clonotype was counted ten times or more. The chain carries TRBV11-2 and TRBJ1-5; 8 positions match TRBD1. CDR3 length: 16 residues. V was clipped by 4 bases and J by 5 bases; unmatched bases: 10. The germline CDR1 and CDR2 sequences are SGHAT and FQNNGV. The CDR3 sequence: CASSSLQGARDQPQHF. The CDR3 nucleotides read TGTGCCAGCAGCTCCCTCCAGGGGGCACGGGATCAGCCCCAGCATTTT.

This clonotype was detected ten times or more. The chain is built from TRBV28 and TRBJ2-1, with 9 bases that match TRBD2. Germline V CDR1 and CDR2: MDHEN, SYDVKM. The CDR3 is 21 residues long. The junction had 27 bases not matched to a gene; V was cut back by 5 bases and J by 7 bases. The CDR3 spells CASSDPKLVTGTAGGRNEQFF. The DNA of the CDR3 is TGTGCCAGCAGTGACCCCAAGCTTGTAACCGGGACAGCGGGAGGAAGGAATGAGCAGTTCTTC.

This clonotype showed up many times. CDR3 bases: TGTGCCAGCAGTTTGGCCCCGACAGGGGGCATCTACAATGAGCAGTTCTTC. It yields the protein CASSLAPTGGIYNEQFF. This chain connects TRBV27 to TRBJ2-1; 10 bases are a match to TRBD1. CDR1 and CDR2 from the germline V gene are MNHEY and SMNVEV (reference sequence). This CDR3 region has 17 residues. V gave up 3 bases and J gave up 3 bases; unmatched junction bases: 8.

This clonotype was observed many times. The chain uses TRBV5-1 and TRBJ2-1; D not certain. The germline V gene encodes CDR1 SGHRS and CDR2 YFSETQ. The CDR3 totals 15 residues. The V gene lost 2 bases and the J gene lost 0 bases, with 9 bases spanning the gap. The CDR3 DNA follows: TGCGCCAGCAGCTTCGACACCAGCTCCTACAATGAGCAGTTCTTC. Residues: CASSFDTSSYNEQFF.

This clonotype appeared many times. The genes are TRBV6-2 or TRBV6-3 and TRBJ2-7; TRBD2 agrees at 7 bases. CDR1 is MNHEY and CDR2 is SVGEGT in the germline V gene. This CDR3 contains 17 residues. V gave up 7 bases and J gave up 0 bases; unmatched junction bases: 15. The CDR3 is CASTNPPWRERSYEQYF. CDR3 sequence (DNA): TGTGCCAGCACCAACCCCCCGTGGCGGGAGCGCTCCTACGAGCAGTACTTC.

Note on this clonotype: A much larger clonotype is one base distant, so this may be a read error. This chain links TRBV11-2 with TRBJ2-5, with D possibly being TRBD2 (5 bases). Germline V gene sequence: CDR1 SGHAT, CDR2 FQNNGV. V was pared by 0 bases and J by 5 bases, with 16 bases between. CDR3 length: 16 residues. CDR3: CASSLDGWESHETQYF. The CDR3 bases are TGTGCCAGCAGCTTAGATGGGTGGGAGTCCCATGAGACCCAGTACTTC.

The gene calls are TRBV20-1 and TRBJ1-5; TRBD1 matches at 8 bases. Germline CDR1 and CDR2: DFQATT and SNEGSKA (reference sequence). The ends lost 6 bases at V and 4 bases at J; junction bases unmatched: 8. CDR3 length: 14 amino acids. The CDR3 DNA is TGCAGTGCCTTGGAGACAGGGGAAAATCAGCCCCAGCATTTT. It codes for CSALETGENQPQHF.

This clonotype was detected a few times. This CDR3 reads CASSRIGQGISGRVTDTQYF. The CDR3 nucleotides read TGCGCCAGCAGCCGAATCGGACAGGGGATAAGCGGGAGGGTGACAGATACGCAGTATTTT. The V call is TRBV5-1, the J call TRBJ2-3, with D maybe TRBD2 (10 bases). CDR3 length: 20 amino acids. In germline, CDR1 is SGHRS, CDR2 YFSETQ. Trimming stripped 4 bases from V and 3 bases from J, with 30 bases between.

This clonotype was seen many times. For the CDR3, the DNA is TGTGCCAGCAGTTTAGTTAGCGGGAGAGGCAATGAGCAGTTCTTC. Protein sequence: CASSLVSGRGNEQFF. This sequence joins TRBV12-3 or TRBV12-4 and TRBJ2-1; 9 bases match TRBD2. V dropped 1 base and J dropped 6; count of bases not matched to a gene: 4. The CDR3 sequence is 15 residues long.

This clonotype was counted ten times or more. The rearrangement links TRBV27 to TRBJ2-1; D gene uncertain. V was shortened by 6 bases and J by 0 bases, with 6 bases between the two germline ends. CDR3 size: 13 residues. CDR1 is MNHEY and CDR2 is SMNVEV in the germline V gene (reference sequence). As DNA, the CDR3 is TGTGCCAGCAGGTCCACCTCCTACAATGAGCAGTTCTTC. Its translation: CASRSTSYNEQFF.

In its sample, this clonotype was seen a few times. The chain has TRBV4-1 and TRBJ2-1; TRBD2 is a possible D gene (5 bases). The DNA end is a closer match to TRBJ2-5, so the J assignment may be wrong. CDR3 length: 16 residues. Germline CDR1 MGHRA, CDR2 YSYEKL. The CDR3 spells CASSPLWPGRGETQYF. Written as DNA, the CDR3 is TGCGCCAGCAGCCCACTGTGGCCGGGCAGAGGGGAGACCCAGTACTTC.

This clonotype has just a few counts. The chain has TRBV7-3 and TRBJ2-1; 8 bases line up with TRBD2. V lost 1 base, J lost 7 bases, and 3 bases stayed unmatched. The germline V gene has CDR1 SGHTA and CDR2 FQGTGA. The CDR3 contains 14 residues. CDR3 sequence reads: CASSLIAGSNEQFF. As DNA, the CDR3 is TGTGCCAGCAGCTTAATAGCGGGATCAAATGAGCAGTTCTTC.

This sequence joins TRBV6-5 and TRBJ2-1; D remains ambiguous. The V end was cut by 1 base, the J end by 10 bases, with 5 bases between. Germline CDR1 is MNHEY and CDR2 is SVGAGI. The CDR3 runs to 11 residues. The CDR3 DNA reads as TGTGCCAGCAGTTACTTGGCAGAGCAGTTCTTC. Protein sequence: CASSYLAEQFF.

In its sample, this clonotype was seen many times. The chain couples TRBV30 to TRBJ1-1; tentative D call: TRBD1 (6 bases). The CDR3 consists of 14 residues. V lost 0 bases and J lost 4, with 12 bases in between. Germline CDR1 reads GTSNPN; CDR2 reads SVGIG (reference sequence). The CDR3 is CAWSVVQGGTEAFF. CDR3 in DNA: TGTGCCTGGAGTGTAGTACAGGGAGGCACTGAAGCTTTCTTT.

This clonotype came up a few times. The V gene is TRBV2, the J gene TRBJ2-2; possibly TRBD2 for D (5 bases). Between the trimmed V and J ends, which lost 6 bases and 0 bases, there was a span of 14 bases. Germline V gene data show CDR1 as SNHLY and CDR2 as FYNNEI. The CDR3 is made up of 16 amino acids. The CDR3 nucleotides read TGTGCCAGCAGGGCTCTAGCACTCGCGAACACCGGGGAGCTGTTTTTT. Amino acids: CASRALALANTGELFF.

In its sample, this clonotype was seen many times. This sequence joins TRBV27 and TRBJ1-3; D remains ambiguous. Per the germline V gene, CDR1 is MNHEY and CDR2 is SMNVEV (reference sequence). V was trimmed by 6 bases and J by 4 bases, leaving 16 bases between them. There are 15 residues in the CDR3. The CDR3 reads CASSLNIGIGNTIYF. For the CDR3, the DNA is TGTGCCAGCAGCCTAAATATAGGGATAGGAAACACCATATATTTT.

About this clonotype itself: One base away lies a much larger clone, so this may be a sequencing read error. The chain has TRBV9 and TRBJ1-1; 8 bases align to TRBD1. J gave up 2 bases and V 0 bases, and 6 bases lay outside the gene matches. The CDR3 runs 16 residues. Germline CDR1 SGDLS, CDR2 YYNGEE. Here the CDR3 reads CASSVDATGGNTEAFF. The CDR3 coding sequence is TGTGCCAGCAGCGTAGATGCAACAGGGGGAAACACTGAAGCTTTCTTT. The full variable domain, completed using reference TRBV9 and TRBJ1-1, is DSGVTQTPKHLITATGQRVTLRCSPRSGDLSVYWYQQSLDQGLQFLIQYYNGEERAKGNILERFSAQQFPDLHSELNLSSLELGDSALYFCASSVDATGGNTEAFFGQGTRLTVV.

The chain combines TRBV7-9 with TRBJ1-2; D gene uncertain. V was shortened by 2 bases and J by 8 bases, with 18 bases between the two germline ends. This CDR3 comprises 15 residues. The germline V gene has CDR1 SEHNR and CDR2 FQNEAQ (reference sequence). CDR3 sequence: CASSLTQSGKEGYTF. CDR3 nucleotides: TGTGCCAGCAGCTTAACTCAGAGCGGGAAGGAGGGCTACACCTTC. The full variable domain, rest sourced from reference TRBV7-9 and TRBJ1-2, is DTGVSQNPRHKITKRGQNVTFRCDPISEHNRLYWYRQTLGQGPEFLTYFQNEAQLEKSRLLSDRFSAERPKGSFSTLEIQRTEQGDSAMYLCASSLTQSGKEGYTFGSGTRLTVV.

This clonotype was recorded a few times. A much bigger clone sits one base away, suggesting this may be a read error. The chain joins TRBV2 to TRBJ2-1; D is perhaps TRBD1 (6 bases). The CDR3 is made up of 11 amino acids. Germline assignment: CDR1 SNHLY and CDR2 FYNNEI. CDR3 DNA sequence: TGTGCCAGCAGCGCCTGGGGGCAGCAGTCCTTC. Its translation is CASSAWGQQSF.

The sample holds one count of this clonotype. The V call is TRBV6-5, the J call TRBJ2-1; 11 bases map to TRBD2. The length of the CDR3 is 17 residues. Germline CDR1 and CDR2: MNHEY and SVGAGI. V trimming: 0 bases; J trimming: 7 bases; junction bases outside the gene matches: 8. The CDR3 bases are TGTGCCAGCAGTTACTCGACGATGGGGACTAGCGGAAATGAGCAGTTCTTC. This codes for CASSYSTMGTSGNEQFF.